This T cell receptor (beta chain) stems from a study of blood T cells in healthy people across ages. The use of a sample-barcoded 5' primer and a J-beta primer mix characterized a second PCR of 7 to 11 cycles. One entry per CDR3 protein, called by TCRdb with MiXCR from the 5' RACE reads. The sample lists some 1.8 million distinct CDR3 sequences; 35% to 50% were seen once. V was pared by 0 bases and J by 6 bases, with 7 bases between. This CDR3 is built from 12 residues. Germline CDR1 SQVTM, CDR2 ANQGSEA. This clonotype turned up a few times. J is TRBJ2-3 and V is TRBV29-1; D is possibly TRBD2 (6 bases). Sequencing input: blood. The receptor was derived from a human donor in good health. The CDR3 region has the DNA TGCAGCGTTGAAGATGCGGGGGATACGCAGTATTTT. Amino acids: CSVEDAGDTQYF.